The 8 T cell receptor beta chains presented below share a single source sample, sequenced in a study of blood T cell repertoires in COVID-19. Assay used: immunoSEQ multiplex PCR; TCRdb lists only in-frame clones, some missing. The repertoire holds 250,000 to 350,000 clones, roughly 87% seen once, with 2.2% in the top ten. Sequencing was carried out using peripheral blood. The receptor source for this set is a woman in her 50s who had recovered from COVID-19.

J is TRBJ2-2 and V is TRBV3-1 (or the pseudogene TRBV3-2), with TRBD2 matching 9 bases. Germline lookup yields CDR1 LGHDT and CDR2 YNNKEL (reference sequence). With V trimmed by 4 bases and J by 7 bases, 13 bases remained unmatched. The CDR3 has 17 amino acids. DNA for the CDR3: TGTGCCAGCAGCCCTACTCCCCCCGGACTAGCGAACGGGGAGCTGTTTTTT. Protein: CASSPTPPGLANGELFF.

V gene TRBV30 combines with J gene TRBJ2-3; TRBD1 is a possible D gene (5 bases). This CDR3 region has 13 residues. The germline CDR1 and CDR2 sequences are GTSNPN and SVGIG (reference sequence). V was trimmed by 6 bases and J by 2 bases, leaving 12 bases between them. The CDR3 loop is CACSARDTDTQYF. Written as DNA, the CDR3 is TGTGCCTGCTCGGCCAGGGACACAGATACGCAGTATTTT.

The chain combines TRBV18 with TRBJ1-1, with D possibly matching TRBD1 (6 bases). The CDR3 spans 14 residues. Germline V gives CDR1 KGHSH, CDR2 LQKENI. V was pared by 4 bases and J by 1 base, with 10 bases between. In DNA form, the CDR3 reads TGTGCCAGCTCACACAGGGATGCGAACACTGAAGCTTTCTTT. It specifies CASSHRDANTEAFF.

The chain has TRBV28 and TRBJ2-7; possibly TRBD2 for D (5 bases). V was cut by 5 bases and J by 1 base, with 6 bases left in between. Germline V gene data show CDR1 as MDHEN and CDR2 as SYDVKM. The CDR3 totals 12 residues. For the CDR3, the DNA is TGTGCCAGCAGTCGGGGTTCCTACGAGCAGTACTTC. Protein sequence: CASSRGSYEQYF.

Here the CDR3 reads CASSLVYGYNEQFF. In nucleotides, the CDR3 is TGCGCCAGCAGCTTGGTATACGGCTACAATGAGCAGTTCTTC. The chain employs TRBV5-1 and TRBJ2-1; no firm D call. The CDR3 is 14 amino acids. V was pared by 0 bases and J by 3 bases, with 7 bases between. The germline V gene encodes CDR1 SGHRS and CDR2 YFSETQ.

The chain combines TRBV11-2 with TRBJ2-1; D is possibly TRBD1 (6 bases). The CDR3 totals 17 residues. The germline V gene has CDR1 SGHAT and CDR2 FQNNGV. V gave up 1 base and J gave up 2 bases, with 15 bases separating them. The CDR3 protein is CASSLVSTGKPYNEQFF. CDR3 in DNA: TGTGCCAGCAGCTTAGTCTCTACAGGGAAACCCTACAATGAGCAGTTCTTC.

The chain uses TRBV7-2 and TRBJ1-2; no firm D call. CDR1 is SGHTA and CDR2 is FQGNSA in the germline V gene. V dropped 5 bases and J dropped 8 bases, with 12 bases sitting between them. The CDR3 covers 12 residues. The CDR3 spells CASSPGLRGYTF. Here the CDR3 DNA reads TGTGCCAGCAGCCCAGGACTTCGCGGCTACACCTTC.

The CDR3 DNA follows: TGCGCCAGCAGCTTAGGACTTCGGAAGGATCAGCCCCAGCATTTT. Encoded protein: CASSLGLRKDQPQHF. This rearrangement joins TRBV5-1 to TRBJ1-5; no clear D gene. Trimming removed 2 bases from V and 5 bases from J, with 14 bases in between. The CDR3 is 15 amino acids. Germline lookup yields CDR1 SGHRS and CDR2 YFSETQ.